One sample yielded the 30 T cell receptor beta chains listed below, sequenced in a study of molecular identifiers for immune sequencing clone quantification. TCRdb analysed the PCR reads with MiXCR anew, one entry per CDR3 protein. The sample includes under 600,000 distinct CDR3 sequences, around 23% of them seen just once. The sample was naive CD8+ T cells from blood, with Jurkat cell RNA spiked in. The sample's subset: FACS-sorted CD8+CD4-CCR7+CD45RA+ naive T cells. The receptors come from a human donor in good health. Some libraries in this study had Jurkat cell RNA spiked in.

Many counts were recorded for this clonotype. The CDR3 loop reads CASSQGGTNTEAFF. In DNA form, the CDR3 reads TGTGCCAGCAGCCAAGGTGGCACTAACACTGAAGCTTTCTTT. The rearrangement links TRBV4-2 to TRBJ1-1; D remains ambiguous. This CDR3 has 14 amino acids. Germline assignment: CDR1 LGHNA and CDR2 YNFKEQ. V was shortened by 1 base and J by 2 bases, with 8 bases between the two germline ends.

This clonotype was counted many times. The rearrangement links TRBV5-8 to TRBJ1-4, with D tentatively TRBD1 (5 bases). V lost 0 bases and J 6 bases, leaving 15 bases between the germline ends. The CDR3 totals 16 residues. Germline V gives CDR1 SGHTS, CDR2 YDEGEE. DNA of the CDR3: TGTGCCAGCAGCTTGGAATCGGGGCCCGTATATGAAAAACTGTTTTTT. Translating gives CASSLESGPVYEKLFF. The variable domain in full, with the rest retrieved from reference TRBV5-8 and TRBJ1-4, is EAGVTQSPTHLIKTRGQQATLRCSPISGHTSVYWYQQALGLGLQFLLWYDEGEERNRGNFPPRFSGRQFPNYSSELNVNALELEDSALYLCASSLESGPVYEKLFFGSGTQLSVL.

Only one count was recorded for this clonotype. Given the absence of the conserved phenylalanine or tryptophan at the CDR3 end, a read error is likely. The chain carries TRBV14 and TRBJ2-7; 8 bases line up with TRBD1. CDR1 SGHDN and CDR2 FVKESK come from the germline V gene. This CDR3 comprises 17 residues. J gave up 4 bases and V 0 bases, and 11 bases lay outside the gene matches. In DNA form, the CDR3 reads TGTGCCAGCAGCCAAGATGGCACGGGACAGGCTCAATACGAGCAGTACTCC. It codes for CASSQDGTGQAQYEQYS.

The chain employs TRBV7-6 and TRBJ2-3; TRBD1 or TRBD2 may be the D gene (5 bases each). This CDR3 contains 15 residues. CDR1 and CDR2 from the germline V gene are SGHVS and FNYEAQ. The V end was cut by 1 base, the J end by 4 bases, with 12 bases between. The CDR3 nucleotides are TGTGCCAGCAGCTTAGAGGTTAGAGGGGCAGATACGCAGTATTTT. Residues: CASSLEVRGADTQYF.

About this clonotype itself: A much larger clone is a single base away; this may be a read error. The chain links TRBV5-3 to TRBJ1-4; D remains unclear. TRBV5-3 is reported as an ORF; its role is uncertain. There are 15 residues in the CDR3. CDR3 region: CASSLGSGYSEKLFF. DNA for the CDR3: TGTGCCAGCAGCTTAGGATCGGGGTACAGCGAAAAACTGTTTTTT.

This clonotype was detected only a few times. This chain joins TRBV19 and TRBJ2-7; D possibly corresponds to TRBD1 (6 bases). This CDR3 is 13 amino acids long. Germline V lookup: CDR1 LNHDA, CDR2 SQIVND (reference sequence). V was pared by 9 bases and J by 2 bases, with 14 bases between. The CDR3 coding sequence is TGTGCCAGCGGGTTACAGGGAGCCTACGAGCAGTACTTC. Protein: CASGLQGAYEQYF.

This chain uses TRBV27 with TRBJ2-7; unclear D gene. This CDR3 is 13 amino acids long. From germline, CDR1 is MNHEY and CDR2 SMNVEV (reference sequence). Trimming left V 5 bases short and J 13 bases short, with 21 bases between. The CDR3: CASSIYPSGENYF. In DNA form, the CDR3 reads TGTGCCAGCAGTATTTACCCGTCTGGGGAAAACTACTTC.

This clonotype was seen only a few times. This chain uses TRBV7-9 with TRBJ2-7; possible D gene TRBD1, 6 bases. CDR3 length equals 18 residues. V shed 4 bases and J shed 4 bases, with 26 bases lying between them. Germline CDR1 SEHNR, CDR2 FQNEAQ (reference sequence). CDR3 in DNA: TGTGCCAGCAGCTCTAGTTTAAATCAACAGGGCCTTGCGTACGAGCAGTACTTC. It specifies CASSSSLNQQGLAYEQYF. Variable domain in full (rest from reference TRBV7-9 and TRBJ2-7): DTGVSQNPRHKITKRGQNVTFRCDPISEHNRLYWYRQTLGQGPEFLTYFQNEAQLEKSRLLSDRFSAERPKGSFSTLEIQRTEQGDSAMYLCASSSSLNQQGLAYEQYFGPGTRLTVT.

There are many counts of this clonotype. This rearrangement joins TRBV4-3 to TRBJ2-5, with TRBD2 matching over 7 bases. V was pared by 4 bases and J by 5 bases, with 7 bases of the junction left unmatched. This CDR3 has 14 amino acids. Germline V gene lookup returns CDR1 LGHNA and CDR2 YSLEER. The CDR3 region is CASSPTSRAETQYF. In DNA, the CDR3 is TGCGCCAGCAGCCCGACTAGCCGGGCCGAGACCCAGTACTTC.

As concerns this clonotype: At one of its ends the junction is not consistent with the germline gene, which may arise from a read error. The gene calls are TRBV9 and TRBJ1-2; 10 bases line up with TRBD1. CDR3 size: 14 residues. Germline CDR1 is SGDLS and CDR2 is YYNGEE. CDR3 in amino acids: CANSGPGQGFGYTF. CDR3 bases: TGTGCCAACAGCGGACCGGGACAGGGGTTTGGCTACACCTTC. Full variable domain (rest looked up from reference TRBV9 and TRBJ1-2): DSGVTQTPKHLITATGQRVTLRCSPRSGDLSVYWYQQSLDQGLQFLIQYYNGEERAKGNILERFSAQQFPDLHSELNLSSLELGDSALYFCANSGPGQGFGYTFGSGTRLTVV.

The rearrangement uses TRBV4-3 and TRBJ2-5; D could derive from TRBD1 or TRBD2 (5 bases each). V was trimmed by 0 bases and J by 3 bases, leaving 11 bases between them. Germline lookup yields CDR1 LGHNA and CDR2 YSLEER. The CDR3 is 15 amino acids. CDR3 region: CASSQDLMGEETQYF. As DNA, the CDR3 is TGCGCCAGCAGCCAAGATCTTATGGGGGAAGAGACCCAGTACTTC.

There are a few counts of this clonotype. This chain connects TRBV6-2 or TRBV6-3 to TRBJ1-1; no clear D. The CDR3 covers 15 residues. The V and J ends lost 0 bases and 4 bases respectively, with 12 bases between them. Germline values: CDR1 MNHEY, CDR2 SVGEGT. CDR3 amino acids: CASSYSPPGGTEAFF. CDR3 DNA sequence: TGTGCCAGCAGTTACTCGCCCCCAGGAGGCACTGAAGCTTTCTTT.

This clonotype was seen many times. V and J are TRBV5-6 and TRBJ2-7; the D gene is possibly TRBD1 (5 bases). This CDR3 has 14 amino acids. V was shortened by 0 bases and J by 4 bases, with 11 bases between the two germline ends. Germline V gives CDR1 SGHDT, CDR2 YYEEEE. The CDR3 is CASSLVQGSYEQYF. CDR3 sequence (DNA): TGTGCCAGCAGCTTGGTGCAGGGTTCTTACGAGCAGTACTTC.

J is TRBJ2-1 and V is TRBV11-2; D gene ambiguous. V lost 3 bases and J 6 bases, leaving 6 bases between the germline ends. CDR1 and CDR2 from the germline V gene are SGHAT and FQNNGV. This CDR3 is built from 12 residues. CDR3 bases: TGTGCCAGCAGCTTCACTTTCAATGAGCAGTTCTTC. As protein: CASSFTFNEQFF.

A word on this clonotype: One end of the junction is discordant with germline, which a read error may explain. CDR3 DNA: TGCGCCCGCAGCCAAGATAGGGACAGAGGCACAGATACGCAGTATTTT. Its translation is CARSQDRDRGTDTQYF. The chain employs TRBV4-3 and TRBJ2-3; 7 bases fit TRBD1. The CDR3 has 16 residues. The germline CDR1 and CDR2 sequences are LGHNA and YSLEER.

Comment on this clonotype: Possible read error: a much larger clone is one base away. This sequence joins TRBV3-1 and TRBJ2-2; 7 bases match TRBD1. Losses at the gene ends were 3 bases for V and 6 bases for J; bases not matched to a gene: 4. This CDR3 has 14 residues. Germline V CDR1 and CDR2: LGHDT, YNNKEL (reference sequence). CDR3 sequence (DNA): TGTGCCAGCAGCCACACAGGGGAAGCCGGGGAGCTGTTTTTT. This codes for CASSHTGEAGELFF.

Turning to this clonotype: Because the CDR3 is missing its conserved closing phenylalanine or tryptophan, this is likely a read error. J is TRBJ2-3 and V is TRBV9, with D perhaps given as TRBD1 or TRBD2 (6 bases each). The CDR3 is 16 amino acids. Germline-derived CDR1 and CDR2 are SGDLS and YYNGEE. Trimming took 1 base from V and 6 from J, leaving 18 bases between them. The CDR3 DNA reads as TGTGCCAGCAGCGTACAGGATGAGGGGGGCTGGGATACGCAGTATTCT. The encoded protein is CASSVQDEGGWDTQYS.

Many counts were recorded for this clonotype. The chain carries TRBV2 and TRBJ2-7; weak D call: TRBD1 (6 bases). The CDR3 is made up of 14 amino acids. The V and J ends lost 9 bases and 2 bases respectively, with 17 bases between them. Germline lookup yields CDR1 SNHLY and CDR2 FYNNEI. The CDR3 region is CARGTPGSPYEQYF. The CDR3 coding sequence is TGTGCCAGAGGGACACCGGGGTCCCCCTACGAGCAGTACTTC.

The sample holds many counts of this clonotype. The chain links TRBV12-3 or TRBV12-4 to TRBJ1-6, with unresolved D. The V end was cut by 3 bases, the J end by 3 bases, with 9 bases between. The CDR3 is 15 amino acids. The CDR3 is CASSFVEIYNSPLHF. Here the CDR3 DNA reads TGTGCCAGCAGTTTTGTGGAGATCTATAATTCACCCCTCCACTTT.

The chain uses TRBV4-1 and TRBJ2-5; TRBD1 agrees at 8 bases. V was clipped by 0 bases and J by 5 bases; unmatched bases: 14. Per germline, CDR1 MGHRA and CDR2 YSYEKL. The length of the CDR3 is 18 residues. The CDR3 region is CASSQDPPRQGRRETQYF. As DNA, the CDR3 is TGCGCCAGCAGCCAAGACCCCCCCCGACAGGGGCGGAGGGAGACCCAGTACTTC.

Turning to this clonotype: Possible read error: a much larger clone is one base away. Written as DNA, the CDR3 is TGTGCCAGCCGCCGAGTAGGGTCCGAAAGTCTAGCCAAAAACATTCAGTACTTC. Amino acid sequence: CASRRVGSESLAKNIQYF. This chain uses TRBV12-3 or TRBV12-4 with TRBJ2-4; D call uncertain. V dropped 8 bases and J dropped 0 bases, with 23 bases sitting between them. The CDR3 has 18 residues.

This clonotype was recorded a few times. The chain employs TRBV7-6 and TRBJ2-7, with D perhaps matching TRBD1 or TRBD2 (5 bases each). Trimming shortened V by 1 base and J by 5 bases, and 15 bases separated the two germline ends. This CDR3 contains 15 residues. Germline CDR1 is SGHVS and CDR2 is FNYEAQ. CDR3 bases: TGTGCCAGCAGCTTAGAGAGGGACGGGACGAACGAGCAGTACTTC. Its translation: CASSLERDGTNEQYF.

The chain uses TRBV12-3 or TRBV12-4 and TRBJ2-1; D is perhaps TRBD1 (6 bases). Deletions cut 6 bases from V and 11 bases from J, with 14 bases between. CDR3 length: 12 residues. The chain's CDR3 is CASSWPGQKQFF. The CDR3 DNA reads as TGTGCCAGCAGCTGGCCGGGACAAAAGCAGTTCTTC.

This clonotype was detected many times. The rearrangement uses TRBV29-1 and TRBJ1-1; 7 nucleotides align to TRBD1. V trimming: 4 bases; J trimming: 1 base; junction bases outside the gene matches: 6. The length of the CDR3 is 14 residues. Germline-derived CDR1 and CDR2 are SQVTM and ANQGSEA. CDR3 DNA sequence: TGCAGCGTTGCAGGGGGTTATACGAACACTGAAGCTTTCTTT. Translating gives CSVAGGYTNTEAFF.

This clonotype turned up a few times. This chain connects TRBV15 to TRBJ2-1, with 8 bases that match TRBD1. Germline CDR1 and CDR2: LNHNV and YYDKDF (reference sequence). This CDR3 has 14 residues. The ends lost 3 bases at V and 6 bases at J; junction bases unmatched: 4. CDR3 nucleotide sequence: TGTGCCACCAGCAGGTCCACAGGGGGCAATGAGCAGTTCTTC. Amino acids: CATSRSTGGNEQFF.

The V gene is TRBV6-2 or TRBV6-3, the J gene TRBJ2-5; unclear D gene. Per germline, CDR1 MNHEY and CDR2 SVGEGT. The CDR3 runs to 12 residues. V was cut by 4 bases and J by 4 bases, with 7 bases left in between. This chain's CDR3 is CASSSTLETQYF. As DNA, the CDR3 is TGTGCCAGCAGTTCGACCTTAGAGACCCAGTACTTC.

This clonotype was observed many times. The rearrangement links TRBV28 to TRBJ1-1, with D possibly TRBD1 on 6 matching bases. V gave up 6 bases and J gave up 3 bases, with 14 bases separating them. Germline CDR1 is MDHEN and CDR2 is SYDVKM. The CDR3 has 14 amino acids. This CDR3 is CASSRDRPHTEAFF. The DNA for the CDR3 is TGTGCCAGCAGCCGTGACAGGCCACACACTGAAGCTTTCTTT.

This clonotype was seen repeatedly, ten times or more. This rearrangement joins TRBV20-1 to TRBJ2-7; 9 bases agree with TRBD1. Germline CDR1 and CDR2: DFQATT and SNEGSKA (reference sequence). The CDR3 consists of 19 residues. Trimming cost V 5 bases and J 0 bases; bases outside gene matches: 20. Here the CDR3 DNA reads TGCAGTGCTGGCCCACACAGGGGGCGGAGGGGGGTAAGCTCCTACGAGCAGTACTTC. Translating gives CSAGPHRGRRGVSSYEQYF.

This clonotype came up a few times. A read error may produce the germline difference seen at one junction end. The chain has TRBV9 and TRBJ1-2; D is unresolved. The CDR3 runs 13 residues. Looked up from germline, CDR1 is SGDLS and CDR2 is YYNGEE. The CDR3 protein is CASSVEGPMATSF. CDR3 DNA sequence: TGTGCCAGCAGCGTAGAGGGCCCAATGGCTACTAGCTTC.

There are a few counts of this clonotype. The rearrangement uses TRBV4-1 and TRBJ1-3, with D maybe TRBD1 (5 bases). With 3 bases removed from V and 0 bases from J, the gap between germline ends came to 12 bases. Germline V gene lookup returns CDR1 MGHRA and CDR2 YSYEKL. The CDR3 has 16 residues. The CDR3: CASSQPLDSSGNTIYF. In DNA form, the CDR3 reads TGCGCCAGCAGCCAGCCACTTGACAGCTCTGGAAACACCATATATTTT.